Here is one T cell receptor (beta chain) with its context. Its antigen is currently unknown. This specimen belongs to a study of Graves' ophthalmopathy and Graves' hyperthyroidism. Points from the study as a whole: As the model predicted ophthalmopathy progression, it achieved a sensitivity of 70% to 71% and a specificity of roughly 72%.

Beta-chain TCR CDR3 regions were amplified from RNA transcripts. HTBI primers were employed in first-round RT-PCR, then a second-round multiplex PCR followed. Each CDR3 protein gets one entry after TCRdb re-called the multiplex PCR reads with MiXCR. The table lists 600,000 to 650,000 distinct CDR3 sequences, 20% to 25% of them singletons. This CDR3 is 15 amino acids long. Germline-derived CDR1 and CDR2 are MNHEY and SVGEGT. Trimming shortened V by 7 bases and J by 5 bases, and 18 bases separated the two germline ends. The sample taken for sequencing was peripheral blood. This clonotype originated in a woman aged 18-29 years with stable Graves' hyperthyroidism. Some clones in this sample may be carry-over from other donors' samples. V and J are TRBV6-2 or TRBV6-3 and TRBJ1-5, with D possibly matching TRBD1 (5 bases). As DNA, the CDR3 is TGTGCCAGCACCCCGAGGAGGGGAACCGATCAGCCCCAGCATTTT. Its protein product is CASTPRRGTDQPQHF.